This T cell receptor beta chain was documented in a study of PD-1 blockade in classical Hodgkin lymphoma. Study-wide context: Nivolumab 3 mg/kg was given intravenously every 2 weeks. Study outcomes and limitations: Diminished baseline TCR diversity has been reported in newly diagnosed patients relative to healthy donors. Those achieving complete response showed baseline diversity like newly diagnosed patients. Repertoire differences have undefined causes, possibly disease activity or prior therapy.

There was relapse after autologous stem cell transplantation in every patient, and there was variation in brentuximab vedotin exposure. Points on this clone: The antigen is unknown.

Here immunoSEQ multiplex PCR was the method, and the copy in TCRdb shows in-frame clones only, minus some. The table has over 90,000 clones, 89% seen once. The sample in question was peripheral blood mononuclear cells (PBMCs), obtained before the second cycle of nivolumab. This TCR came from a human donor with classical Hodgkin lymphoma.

Here the CDR3 reads CASSQDRAYEQYF. DNA for the CDR3: TGTGCCAGCAGCCAGGACCGTGCCTACGAGCAGTACTTC. The chain couples TRBV11-2 to TRBJ2-7; D is unresolved. Germline loops: CDR1 SGHAT, CDR2 FQNNGV. Trimming stripped 5 bases from V and 2 bases from J, with 10 bases between. The CDR3 totals 13 residues.